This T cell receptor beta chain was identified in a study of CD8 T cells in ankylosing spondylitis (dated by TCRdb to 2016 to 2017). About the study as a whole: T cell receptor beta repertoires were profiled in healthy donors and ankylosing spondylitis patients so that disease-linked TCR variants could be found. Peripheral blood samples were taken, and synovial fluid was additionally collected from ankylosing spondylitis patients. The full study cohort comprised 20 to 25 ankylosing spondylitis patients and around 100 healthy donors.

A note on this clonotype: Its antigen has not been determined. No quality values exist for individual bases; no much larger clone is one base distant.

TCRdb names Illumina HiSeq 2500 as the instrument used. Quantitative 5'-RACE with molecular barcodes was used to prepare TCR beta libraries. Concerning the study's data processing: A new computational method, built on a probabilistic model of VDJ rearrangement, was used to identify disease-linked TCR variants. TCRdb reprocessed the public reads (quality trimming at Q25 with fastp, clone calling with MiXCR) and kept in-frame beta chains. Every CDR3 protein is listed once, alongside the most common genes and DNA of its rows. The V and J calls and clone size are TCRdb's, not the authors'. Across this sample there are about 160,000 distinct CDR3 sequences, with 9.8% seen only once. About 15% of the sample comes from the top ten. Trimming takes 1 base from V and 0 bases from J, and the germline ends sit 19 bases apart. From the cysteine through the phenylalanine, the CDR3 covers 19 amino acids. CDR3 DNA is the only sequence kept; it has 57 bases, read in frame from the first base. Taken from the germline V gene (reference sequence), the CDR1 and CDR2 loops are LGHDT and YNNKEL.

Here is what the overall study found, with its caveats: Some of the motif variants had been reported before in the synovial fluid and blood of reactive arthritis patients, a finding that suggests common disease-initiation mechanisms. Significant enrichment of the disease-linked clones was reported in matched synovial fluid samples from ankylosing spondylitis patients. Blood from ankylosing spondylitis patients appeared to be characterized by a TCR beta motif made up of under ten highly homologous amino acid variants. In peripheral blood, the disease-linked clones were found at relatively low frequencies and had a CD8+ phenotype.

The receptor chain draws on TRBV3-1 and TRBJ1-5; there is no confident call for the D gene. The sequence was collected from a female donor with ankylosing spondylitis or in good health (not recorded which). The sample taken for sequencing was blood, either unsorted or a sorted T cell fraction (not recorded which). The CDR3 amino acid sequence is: CASSQVGKGNTYSNQPQHF. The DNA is TGTGCCAGCAGCCAAGTGGGCAAGGGCAACACATATAGCAATCAGCCCCAGCATTTT.